The subject of this entry is one T cell receptor beta chain. This clone has a handful of counts. Its specific antigen is unknown. Nothing much larger sits one base from this clone, and base qualities are not available. This sample was included in a study of vaccination effects on CD4 cells after COVID-19 (dated by TCRdb to the early 2020s). About the study as a whole: The ViraFEST assay stimulated PBMC with viral peptide pools and then used TCR sequencing to identify antigen-specific CD4+ T cell clonotypes by expansion. A total of roughly 9 COVID-19 convalescent patients and a handful of SARS-CoV-2-naive healthy vaccine recipients were included in the full study. The Oncomine TCR Beta short-read assay on an Illumina iSeq 100 was used to sequence cultures from other donors in the study. Post-vaccine samples across the study were collected a median of 72 days after the second dose, with a range of 14 to 241. In both COVID-19 convalescent patients and infection-naive vaccine recipients, the study compared SARS-CoV-2 spike-specific CD4+ TCR repertoires from before mRNA vaccination with those from after it. Each well held two million PBMC cultured in IMDM containing approximately 5.2% human AB serum, roughly 10 IU/ml IL-2 and gentamicin, along with 10 ug/ml peptides.

Reading the germline V gene gives CDR1 LGHNT and CDR2 FRNRAP. Cut back by 7 bases and 6 bases, the V and J ends lie 15 bases apart. Counted from cysteine to phenylalanine, this CDR3 has 14 amino acids. The DNA shown is the 42-base CDR3, in frame from base 1. General study outcomes and caveats: At late post-vaccination timepoints, both infection-induced and vaccine-induced clones showed marked clonal contraction, consistent with waning T cell responses. In healthy vaccine recipients, vaccine-induced clones were almost all SARS-CoV-2 mono-reactive, with only 1 of 255 cross-reactive with common cold coronaviruses. The study was limited by a small number of convalescent patients and lacked early post-infection timepoints.

The library was produced with the immunoSEQ multiplex PCR assay. DNA from the cultured and isolated CD4+ T cells underwent TCR beta CDR3 sequencing. The authors' analysis ran thus. Non-productive TCR sequences were discarded, and reads were trimmed to the CDR3 region, with only CDR3s of 7 or more amino acids retained. The MANAFEST web app was used to identify antigen-specific clonotypes by comparing expansion in peptide wells with expansion in reference cultures. For clones to be considered positive, expansion at FDR<0.05 versus reference and all other wells, an odds ratio above 5, and a frequency above 0.1% in two replicate wells were required. Cross-reactive clonotypes were defined as significantly expanded in SARS-CoV-2 spike wells and in at least one common cold coronavirus spike condition. Levenshtein distance calculated with the stringdist R package was used to assess CDR3 similarity, and unrooted trees were constructed with ape in R 3.6.1. The clones in this table, taken by TCRdb from immuneACCESS, are in-frame only. Not every clone is retained; where verified, under half of the shortfall comes from an unresolved V gene, and the cause of the rest is unknown. That table furnishes V, J and clone size, whereas the DNA furnished D and trimming. This sample gives tens of thousands of clones in total; around 80% of them show up just once. The top ten hold 2% to 3% of the sample.

After around 10 days of culture, CD4+ T cells were isolated with the EasySep CD4+ T cell isolation kit. Participants received two doses of either the BNT162b2 or the mRNA-1273 mRNA SARS-CoV-2 vaccine. Healthy vaccine recipients had no prior SARS-CoV-2 infection, confirmed by negative nucleocapsid antibodies before and after vaccination. Half of the culture medium was replaced with fresh IL-2-containing medium on days 3 and 7. Unless noted otherwise, every peptide stimulation condition was grown in triplicate wells. Using Ficoll-Paque Plus gradient centrifugation, PBMC were separated from whole blood and then either used fresh or cryopreserved at -140C. Genomic DNA was extracted from cultured CD4+ T cells with the QIAamp micro DNA kit.

The chain was built from TRBV12-5 and TRBJ2-2; a tentative D match to TRBD2 spans 6 bases. The source of this sequence is a human donor who received a COVID-19 vaccine. Source: CD4+ T cells from PBMCs cultured without peptide, taken after COVID-19 vaccination. The bases are TGTGCTAGTGCTTTAGCGGTGGGTGCCGGGGAGCTGTTTTTT. Its protein product is CASALAVGAGELFF.